This paragraph reports one T cell receptor (beta chain). Its antigen remains unknown. The entry originates in a study of human T cells and chemical hapten exposure. Whole-study context: The patients, most of them female, presented with alopecia areata, totalis or universalis. Findings and caveats of the study: Alopecia in the donors means their immune response may deviate from healthy people's.

Time point denoted: patch test 3, about 24 weeks after DPC sensitization. Regarding treatment: therapeutic diphenylcyclopropenone sensitization with weekly scalp DPC. This CDR3 comprises 18 residues. V gave up 2 bases and J gave up 4 bases; unmatched junction bases: 9. Germline assignment: CDR1 MGHRA and CDR2 YSYEKL. From the RACE reads, TCRdb called clonotypes with MiXCR, one entry per CDR3 protein. The sample contains over 150,000 distinct CDR3 sequences, 28% of which appear only once. The origin of this receptor is a woman under 30 with alopecia areata. Some clones in this sample may be carry-over from other donors' samples. The sample here was whole blood, taken in connection with sensitization to the hapten diphenylcyclopropenone (DPC). The genes are TRBV4-1 and TRBJ2-5, with TRBD2 matching 14 bases. This CDR3 is CASSQYGLAGGPAETQYF. CDR3 nucleotides: TGCGCCAGCAGCCAATACGGACTAGCGGGGGGTCCGGCAGAGACCCAGTACTTC.